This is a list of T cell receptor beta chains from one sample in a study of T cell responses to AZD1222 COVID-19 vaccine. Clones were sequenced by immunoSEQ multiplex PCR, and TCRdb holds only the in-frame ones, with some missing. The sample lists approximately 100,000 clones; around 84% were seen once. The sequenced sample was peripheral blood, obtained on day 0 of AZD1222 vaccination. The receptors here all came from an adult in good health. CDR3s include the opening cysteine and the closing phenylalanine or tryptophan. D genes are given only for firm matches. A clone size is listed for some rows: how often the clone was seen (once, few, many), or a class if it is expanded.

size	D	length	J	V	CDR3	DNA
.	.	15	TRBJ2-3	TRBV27	CASSSEVGATDTQYF	TGTGCCAGCAGTTCAGAGGTAGGGGCCACAGATACGCAGTATTTT
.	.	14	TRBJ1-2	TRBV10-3	CAISEGFANYGYTF	TGTGCCATCAGTGAGGGCTTTGCTAACTATGGCTACACCTTC
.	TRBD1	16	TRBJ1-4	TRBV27	CASSLSRTGRGEKLFF	TGTGCCAGCAGTTTATCCAGGACAGGGCGGGGAGAAAAACTGTTTTTT
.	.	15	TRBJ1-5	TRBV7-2	CASSLEGQVWQPQHF	TGTGCCAGCAGCTTAGAGGGTCAGGTGTGGCAGCCCCAGCATTTT
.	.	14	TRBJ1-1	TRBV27	CASSLRPLNTEAFF	TGTGCCAGCAGTTTACGACCGCTGAACACTGAAGCTTTCTTT
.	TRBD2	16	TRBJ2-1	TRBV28	CASSGLGTSGSPEQFF	TGTGCCAGCAGTGGCCTAGGGACTAGCGGGAGTCCTGAGCAGTTCTTC
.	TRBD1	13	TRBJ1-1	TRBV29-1	CSGTGTMNTEAFF	TGCAGCGGGACAGGGACTATGAACACTGAAGCTTTCTTT
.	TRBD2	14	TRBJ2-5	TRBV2	CASSRGTSGETQYF	TGTGCCAGCAGTAGAGGGACTAGCGGAGAGACCCAGTACTTC
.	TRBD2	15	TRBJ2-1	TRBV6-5	CASSYKREAGNEQFF	TGTGCCAGCAGTTACAAGCGGGAGGCGGGGAATGAGCAGTTCTTC
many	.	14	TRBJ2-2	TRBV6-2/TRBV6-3	CASSYSDSTGELFF	TGTGCCAGCAGTTACTCGGACAGCACCGGGGAGCTGTTTTTT
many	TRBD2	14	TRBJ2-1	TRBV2	CASSEAGLAGAQFF	TGTGCCAGCAGTGAAGCGGGACTAGCGGGAGCTCAGTTCTTC
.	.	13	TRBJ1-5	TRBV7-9	CASSLENNQPQHF	TGTGCCAGCAGCCTTGAAAACAATCAGCCCCAGCATTTT
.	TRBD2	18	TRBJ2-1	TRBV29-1	CSVESLAGGTGSYNEQFF	TGCAGCGTTGAATCTTTAGCGGGAGGGACGGGTTCTTACAATGAGCAGTTCTTC
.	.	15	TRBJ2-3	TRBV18	CASSPLELNTDTQYF	TGTGCCAGCTCACCACTTGAACTGAATACAGATACGCAGTATTTT
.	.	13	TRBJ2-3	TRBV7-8	CASSFAGADTQYF	TGTGCCAGCAGCTTCGCGGGCGCAGATACGCAGTATTTT
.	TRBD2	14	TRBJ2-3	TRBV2	CASWGLAGTDTQYF	TGTGCCAGCTGGGGACTAGCGGGAACAGATACGCAGTATTTT
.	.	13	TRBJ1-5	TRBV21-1	CASSRGWHQPQHF	TGTGCCAGCAGCCGAGGGTGGCATCAGCCCCAGCATTTT
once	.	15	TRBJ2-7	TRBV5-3	CARSLRDSLSYEQYF	TGTGCCAGAAGCTTACGGGACTCACTCTCCTACGAGCAGTACTTC
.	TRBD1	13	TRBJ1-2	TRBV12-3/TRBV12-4	CASSADRNYGYTF	TGTGCCAGCAGTGCGGACAGGAACTATGGCTACACCTTC
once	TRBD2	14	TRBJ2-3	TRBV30	CASYTSGFPDTQYF	TGTGCCTCGTATACTAGCGGGTTCCCAGATACGCAGTATTTT
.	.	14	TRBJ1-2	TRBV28	CASSLAQPKGGYTF	TGTGCCAGCAGTTTAGCTCAACCGAAGGGTGGCTACACCTTC
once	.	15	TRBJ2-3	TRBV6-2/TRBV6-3	CASSYGATGADTQYF	TGTGCCAGCAGTTACGGGGCGACGGGAGCAGATACGCAGTATTTT
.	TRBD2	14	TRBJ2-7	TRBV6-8	CASSHSSGSYEQYF	TGTGCCAGCAGTCACTCTAGCGGGAGCTACGAGCAGTACTTC
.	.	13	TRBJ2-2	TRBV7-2	CASSRDYTGELFF	TGTGCCAGCAGTCGTGACTACACCGGGGAGCTGTTTTTT
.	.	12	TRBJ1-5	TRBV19	CASSSGGQPQHF	TGTGCCAGTAGTTCGGGAGGACAGCCCCAGCATTTT
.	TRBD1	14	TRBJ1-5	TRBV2	CASRGDSRNQPQHF	TGTGCCAGCAGGGGGGACAGTCGCAATCAGCCCCAGCATTTT
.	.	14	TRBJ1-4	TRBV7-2	CASSLAGRFEKLFF	TGTGCCAGCAGCTTAGCTGGGCGATTTGAAAAACTGTTTTTT
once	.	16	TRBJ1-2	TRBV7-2	CASSLAPGRTNYGYTF	TGTGCCAGCAGCTTAGCCCCGGGAAGGACCAACTATGGCTACACCTTC
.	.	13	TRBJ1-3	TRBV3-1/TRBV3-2	CASRSPSGNTIYF	TGTGCCAGCAGGAGTCCCTCTGGAAACACCATATATTTT
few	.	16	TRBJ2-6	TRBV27	CASSMMPSSGANVLTF	TGTGCCAGCAGTATGATGCCGTCCTCTGGGGCCAACGTCCTGACTTTC
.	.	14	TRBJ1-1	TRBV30	CAWSYGTTNTEAFF	TGTGCCTGGAGTTACGGGACAACGAACACTGAAGCTTTCTTT
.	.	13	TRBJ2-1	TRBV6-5	CASLRSSYNEQFF	TGTGCCAGCCTCAGGAGCTCCTACAATGAGCAGTTCTTC